What follows is one T cell receptor (beta chain) and its context. What this receptor recognizes is not known. No much larger clone is present one base from it, and per-base qualities are unavailable. Enrolling through a virtual design, the prospective study's participants ranged in age from roughly 18 to 95 years and lived across some 22 United States geographic areas. In the prospective study, cohorts were assigned on the basis of participant-reported clinical history obtained from a screening survey and a study questionnaire. Exposed participants were defined as having been in contact with someone with a PCR-confirmed or clinician-diagnosed COVID-19 case within 2 weeks of study entry. Mobile phlebotomists in the prospective study collected whole blood, serum and a nasopharyngeal or oropharyngeal swab from every participant. Over a roughly two-month period, participants in the prospective study had the option of providing additional blood draws and questionnaires. Prospective study blood samples were shipped either frozen or at room temperature before DNA extraction.

This entry is derived from a study of blood T cell repertoires in COVID-19 (TCRdb year 2020). A note on the overall study: Samples from collaborators originated in the United States, Italy and Spain and spanned both the acute and convalescent phases of COVID-19. The material from the prospective study consisted of cDNA or gDNA derived from T cells, B-cell-depleted T cells, or PBMCs. The dataset comprised deeply sampled blood TCRbeta repertoires from subjects exposed to, actively infected with, or recovered from COVID-19. A freely available public database, intended as a resource for researchers studying the immune response to SARS-CoV-2, is where the repertoires were released. Samples came from the ongoing ImmuneRACE study (first 160 participants) plus 1,254 subjects from 6 global collaborators. A de-identified subject ID, COVID-19 status, age in years and sex were almost always included in the sample metadata. HLA class I and class II types, where available, came from metadata supplied by the sample provider rather than from assay-based typing.

Taken from cysteine to phenylalanine, the CDR3 has 14 residues. This entry keeps only the CDR3 DNA: 42 bases, framed from base 1. For CDR1 and CDR2, the germline V gene lists MDHEN and SYDVKM. Trimming takes 6 bases from V and 4 bases from J, and the germline ends sit 15 bases apart. The immunoSEQ Assay, a bias-controlled multiplex PCR, was used to amplify TCRbeta CDR3 regions from genomic DNA. Per the authors' processing: Nucleated cell counts per sample were estimated from amplification of reference gene primers within the assay. To quantify the absolute abundance of each unique TCRbeta CDR3 rearrangement, sequence reads were collapsed and filtered. For each sample, productive Simpson clonality was calculated by taking the square root of Simpson's diversity index across productive rearrangements. TCRdb stores this immuneACCESS table with in-frame sequences only. Part of the clones is absent; in the studies checked, under half of the shortfall reflects unresolved V genes, and no reason is known for the rest. The V and J calls and clone size come from that table; D and trimming were worked out from the DNA. Within this sample are 350,000 to 500,000 clones, with roughly 84% of them counted one time only. The ten largest clonotypes hold about 1.5% of the sample.

What the research found in general, with its limitations: How much clinical and demographic metadata was included differed by source and by participant, and the metadata was provided uncurated.

The clonotype comes from a woman between 18 and 29 years old who had been exposed to COVID-19. Rearrangement joined TRBV28 to TRBJ1-2; TRBD1 is possibly the D segment (6 matching bases). The sample taken for sequencing was PBMCs or T cells enriched from blood (not recorded which). CDR3 sequence: CASRPLGGGYGYTF. The DNA sequence follows: TGTGCCAGCAGGCCCTTAGGGGGGGGCTATGGCTACACCTTC.